The rows below give T cell receptor beta chains drawn from one sample of a study of cytomegalovirus exposure and HLA in healthy donors. Assay: immunoSEQ multiplex PCR; the TCRdb copy retains only in-frame clones and omits some. The table has some 150,000 clones, around 82% seen once. Sample: PBMCs. The receptors here all came from a man in his fifties or sixties in good health and CMV-seropositive. Each CDR3 is given with its conserved first and last residue. The order of the fields is clone size, CDR3 length, V gene, D gene, J gene, CDR3 protein, CDR3 DNA. A D gene is named only where the DNA matches it firmly. Part of the rows lack a size; the others show once, few, many or a class for expanded clones.

NA	12	TRBV25-1	NA	TRBJ2-2	CASSESPGELFF	TGTGCCAGCAGTGAATCTCCCGGGGAGCTGTTTTTT
NA	15	TRBV28	TRBD2	TRBJ2-5	CASRTSGGALETQYF	TGTGCCAGCAGGACTAGCGGGGGGGCCTTAGAGACCCAGTACTTC
NA	15	TRBV10-2	NA	TRBJ1-6	CASSESSRGNSPLHF	TGCGCCAGCAGTGAGTCCAGCAGGGGAAATTCACCCCTCCACTTT
NA	15	TRBV15	NA	TRBJ2-5	CATSRDAGPGKTQYF	TGTGCCACCAGCAGAGATGCGGGACCGGGGAAGACCCAGTACTTC
NA	18	TRBV4-2	NA	TRBJ2-7	CASSPEGSAGTFRGQQYF	TGTGCCAGCAGCCCTGAGGGCAGCGCCGGGACTTTCCGCGGCCAGCAGTACTTC
NA	15	TRBV21-1	NA	TRBJ2-3	CASSRGQGSTDTQYF	TGTGCCAGCAGCCGCGGACAGGGAAGCACAGATACGCAGTATTTT
NA	16	TRBV7-2	NA	TRBJ1-4	CASSLGRGPTNEKLFF	TGTGCCAGCAGCTTAGGCAGGGGCCCAACTAATGAAAAACTGTTTTTT
NA	17	TRBV19	NA	TRBJ1-3	CASQVEGPTFSGNTIYF	TGTGCCAGTCAGGTGGAGGGCCCCACTTTCTCTGGAAACACCATATATTTT
NA	15	TRBV5-5	NA	TRBJ1-2	CASSIEFRVGYGYTF	TGTGCCAGCAGCATCGAGTTCAGGGTGGGCTATGGCTACACCTTC
NA	15	TRBV28	TRBD1	TRBJ2-1	CASSTPDRVYNEQFF	TGTGCCAGCAGTACTCCGGACAGGGTTTACAATGAGCAGTTCTTC
NA	17	TRBV13	TRBD2	TRBJ2-3	CASSQTSGGYHTDTQYF	TGTGCCAGCAGCCAGACTAGCGGGGGGTACCACACAGATACGCAGTATTTT
NA	12	TRBV21-1	NA	TRBJ2-7	CASSKAHYEQYF	TGTGCCAGCAGCAAGGCTCACTACGAGCAGTACTTC
NA	14	TRBV19	TRBD1	TRBJ1-2	CASRDRGTYYGYTF	TGTGCCAGTAGGGACAGGGGGACATACTATGGCTACACCTTC
NA	15	TRBV18	NA	TRBJ2-7	CASSPPGQSLYEQYF	TGTGCCAGCTCACCACCGGGACAAAGCCTCTACGAGCAGTACTTC
NA	12	TRBV7-6	NA	TRBJ2-5	CASREIEGTQYF	TGTGCCAGCAGGGAAATTGAGGGGACCCAGTACTTC
NA	15	TRBV19	TRBD2	TRBJ2-7	CASSTRLAGEYEQYF	TGTGCCAGTAGTACGAGACTAGCGGGGGAGTACGAGCAGTACTTC
once	14	TRBV4-3	NA	TRBJ2-3	CASSQRPGTDTQYF	TGCGCCAGCAGCCAACGTCCCGGGACAGATACGCAGTATTTT
NA	14	TRBV11-2	NA	TRBJ1-3	CASSLSGSGNTIYF	TGTGCCAGCAGCTTATCAGGATCTGGAAACACCATATATTTT
once	15	TRBV27	NA	TRBJ1-5	CASSKQMLGNQPQHF	TGTGCCAGCAGTAAGCAAATGTTGGGCAATCAGCCCCAGCATTTT
NA	15	TRBV28	TRBD1	TRBJ2-1	CASSLYGQGNNEQFF	TGTGCCAGCAGTTTATATGGACAGGGGAACAATGAGCAGTTCTTC
NA	11	TRBV28	NA	TRBJ2-7	CASSTGYEQYF	TGTGCCAGCAGTACCGGGTACGAGCAGTACTTC
NA	15	TRBV5-4	NA	TRBJ1-2	CASSLDMGQTYGYTF	TGTGCCAGCAGCTTGGACATGGGGCAGACCTATGGCTACACCTTC
NA	15	TRBV7-2	NA	TRBJ2-7	CASSAAGHNTYEQYF	TGTGCCAGCAGCGCGGCAGGACACAATACCTACGAGCAGTACTTC
NA	11	TRBV5-1	NA	TRBJ1-1	CASMGGTEAFF	TGCGCCAGCATGGGGGGCACTGAAGCTTTCTTT
NA	13	TRBV5-1	NA	TRBJ2-3	CASSLVHADTQYF	TGCGCCAGCAGCTTGGTTCATGCAGATACGCAGTATTTT
NA	11	TRBV20-1	NA	TRBJ1-1	CSAAGPGGAFF	TGCAGTGCCGCGGGGCCCGGTGGGGCTTTCTTT
NA	15	TRBV6-5	NA	TRBJ1-5	CASSRQAFSNQPQHF	TGTGCCAGCAGCCGACAGGCCTTTAGCAATCAGCCCCAGCATTTT
NA	15	TRBV28	NA	TRBJ1-3	CASSLYRDSGNTIYF	TGTGCCAGCAGTTTATATCGGGACTCTGGAAACACCATATATTTT
NA	13	TRBV11-2	NA	TRBJ2-7	CASSVGTHYEQYF	TGTGCCAGCAGCGTCGGGACACACTACGAGCAGTACTTC
NA	16	TRBV25-1	NA	TRBJ1-5	CASDHPQGISNQPQHF	TGTGCCAGCGACCACCCACAGGGAATAAGCAATCAGCCCCAGCATTTT
NA	18	TRBV7-3	TRBD2	TRBJ2-1	CASSLTLSTSGSYNEQFF	TGTGCCAGCAGCTTAACGTTATCGACTAGCGGGAGTTACAATGAGCAGTTCTTC
NA	13	TRBV6-5	NA	TRBJ1-2	CASRASWGRGYTF	TGTGCCAGCAGAGCCTCCTGGGGGAGGGGCTACACCTTC
NA	14	TRBV6-5	TRBD2	TRBJ2-1	CASSPSGSRIGQFF	TGTGCCAGCAGCCCCAGCGGGAGTAGGATCGGGCAGTTCTTC
NA	16	TRBV5-1	TRBD2	TRBJ2-3	CASSSQSVLTGGTQYF	TGCGCCAGCAGCTCTCAATCTGTACTAACGGGAGGTACGCAGTATTTT
NA	17	TRBV7-9	TRBD2	TRBJ2-7	CASSSTGLAGGFNEQYF	TGTGCCAGCAGCTCAACAGGACTAGCGGGAGGTTTCAACGAGCAGTACTTC
NA	15	TRBV27	TRBD2	TRBJ2-7	CASSLRGGGTYEQYF	TGTGCCAGCAGTTTACGGGGGGGAGGGACCTACGAGCAGTACTTC
once	15	TRBV28	NA	TRBJ1-2	CASSFSSPRGYGYTF	TGTGCCAGCAGTTTTAGTTCGCCCAGGGGCTATGGCTACACCTTC
NA	19	TRBV4-2	TRBD2	TRBJ2-3	CASSQDLAGGYDSTDTQYF	TGTGCCAGCAGCCAAGACCTAGCGGGAGGGTATGATAGCACAGATACGCAGTATTTT